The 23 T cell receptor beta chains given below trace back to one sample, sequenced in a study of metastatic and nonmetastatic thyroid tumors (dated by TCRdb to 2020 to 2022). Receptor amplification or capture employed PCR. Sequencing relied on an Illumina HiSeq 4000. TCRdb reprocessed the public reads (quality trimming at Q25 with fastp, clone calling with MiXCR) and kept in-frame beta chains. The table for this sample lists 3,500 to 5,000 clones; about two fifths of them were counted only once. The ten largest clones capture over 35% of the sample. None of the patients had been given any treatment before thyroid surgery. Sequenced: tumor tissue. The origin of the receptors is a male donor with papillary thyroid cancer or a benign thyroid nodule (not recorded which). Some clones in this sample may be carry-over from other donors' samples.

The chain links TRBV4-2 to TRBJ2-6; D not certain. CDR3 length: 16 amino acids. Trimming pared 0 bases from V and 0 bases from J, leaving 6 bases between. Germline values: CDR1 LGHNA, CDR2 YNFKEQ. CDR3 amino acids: CASSQDTGSGANVLTF. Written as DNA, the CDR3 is TGTGCCAGCAGCCAAGATACGGGCTCTGGGGCCAACGTCCTGACTTTC.

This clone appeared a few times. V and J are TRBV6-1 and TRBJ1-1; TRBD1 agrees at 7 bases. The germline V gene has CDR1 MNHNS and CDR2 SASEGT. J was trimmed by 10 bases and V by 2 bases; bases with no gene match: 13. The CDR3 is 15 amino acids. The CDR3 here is CASSENRGPMGAAFF. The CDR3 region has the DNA TGTGCCAGCAGTGAAAATAGGGGGCCAATGGGGGCAGCTTTCTTT.

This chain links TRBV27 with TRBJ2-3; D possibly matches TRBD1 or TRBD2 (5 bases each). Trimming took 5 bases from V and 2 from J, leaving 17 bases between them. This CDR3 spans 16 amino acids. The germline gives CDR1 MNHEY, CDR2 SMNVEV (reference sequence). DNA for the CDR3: TGTGCCAGCAGTCCTTTGACGGGACCTATCACAGATACGCAGTATTTT. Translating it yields CASSPLTGPITDTQYF.

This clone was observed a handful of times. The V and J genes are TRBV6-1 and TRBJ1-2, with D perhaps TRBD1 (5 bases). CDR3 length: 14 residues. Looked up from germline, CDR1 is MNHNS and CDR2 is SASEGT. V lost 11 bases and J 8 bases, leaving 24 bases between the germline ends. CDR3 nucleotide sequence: TGTGCCTCCTCCGGCAGGACCGCCCGGGGGGGCTACACCTTC. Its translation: CASSGRTARGGYTF.

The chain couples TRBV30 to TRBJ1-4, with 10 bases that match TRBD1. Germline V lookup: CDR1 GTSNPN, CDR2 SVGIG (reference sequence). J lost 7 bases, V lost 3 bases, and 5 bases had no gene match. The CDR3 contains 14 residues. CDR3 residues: CAWRGTGESEKLFF. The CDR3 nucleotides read TGTGCCTGGAGGGGGACAGGGGAGAGTGAAAAACTGTTTTTT.

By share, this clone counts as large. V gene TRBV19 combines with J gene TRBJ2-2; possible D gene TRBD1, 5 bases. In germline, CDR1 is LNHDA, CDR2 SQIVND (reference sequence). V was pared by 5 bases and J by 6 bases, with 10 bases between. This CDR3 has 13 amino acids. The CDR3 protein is CASSQGTPGELFF. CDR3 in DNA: TGTGCCAGTAGTCAGGGAACGCCCGGGGAGCTGTTTTTT.

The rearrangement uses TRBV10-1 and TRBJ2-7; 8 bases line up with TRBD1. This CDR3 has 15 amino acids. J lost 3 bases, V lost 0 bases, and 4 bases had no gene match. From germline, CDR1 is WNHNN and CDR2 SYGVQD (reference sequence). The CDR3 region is CASSESRDRHYEQYF. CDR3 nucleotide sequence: TGCGCCAGCAGTGAGTCACGGGACAGGCACTACGAGCAGTACTTC.

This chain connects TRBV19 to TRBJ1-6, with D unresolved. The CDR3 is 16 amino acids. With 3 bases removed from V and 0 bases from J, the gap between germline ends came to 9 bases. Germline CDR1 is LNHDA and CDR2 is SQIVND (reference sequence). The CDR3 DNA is TGTGCCAGTAGTATTTCCCACGACTCCTATAATTCACCCCTCCACTTT. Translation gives CASSISHDSYNSPLHF.

This CDR3 reads CATSAGTGGNEQFF. Here the CDR3 DNA reads TGTGCCACCAGCGCCGGGACAGGGGGGAATGAGCAGTTCTTC. The chain combines TRBV15 with TRBJ2-1, with 11 bases fitting TRBD1. Germline CDR1 LNHNV, CDR2 YYDKDF (reference sequence). Trimming took 5 bases from V and 7 from J; bases not matched to a gene: 4. The CDR3 length is 14 residues.

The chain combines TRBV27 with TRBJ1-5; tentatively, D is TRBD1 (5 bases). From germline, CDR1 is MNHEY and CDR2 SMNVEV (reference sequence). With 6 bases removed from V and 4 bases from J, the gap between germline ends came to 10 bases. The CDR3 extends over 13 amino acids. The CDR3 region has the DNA TGTGCCAGCAGCAGCGGGGGTAATCAGCCCCAGCATTTT. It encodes CASSSGGNQPQHF.

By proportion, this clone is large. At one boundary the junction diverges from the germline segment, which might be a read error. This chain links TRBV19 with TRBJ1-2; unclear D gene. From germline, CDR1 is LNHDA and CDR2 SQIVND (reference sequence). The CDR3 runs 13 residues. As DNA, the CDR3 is TGTGCCAGTAGGATAGGAGGGAACTATGGCTACACCTTC. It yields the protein CASRIGGNYGYTF.

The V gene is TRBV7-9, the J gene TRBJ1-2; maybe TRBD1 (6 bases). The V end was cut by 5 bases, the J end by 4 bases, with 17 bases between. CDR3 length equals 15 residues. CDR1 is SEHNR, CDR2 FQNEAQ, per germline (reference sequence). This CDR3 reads CASSPDRGDLYGYTF. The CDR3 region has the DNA TGTGCCAGCAGCCCGGACAGAGGGGACCTCTATGGCTACACCTTC.

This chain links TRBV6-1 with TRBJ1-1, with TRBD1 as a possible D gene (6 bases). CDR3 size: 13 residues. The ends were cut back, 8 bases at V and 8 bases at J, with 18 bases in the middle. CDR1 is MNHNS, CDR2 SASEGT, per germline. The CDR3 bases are TGTGCCAGCGCCCTTCAGGGGCGGGACGAAGCTTTCTTT. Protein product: CASALQGRDEAFF.

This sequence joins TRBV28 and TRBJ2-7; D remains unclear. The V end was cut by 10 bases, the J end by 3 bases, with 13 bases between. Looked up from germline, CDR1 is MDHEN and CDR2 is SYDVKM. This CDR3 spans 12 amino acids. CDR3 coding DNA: TGTGCCACTTATACCGGCCACTACGAGCAGTACTTC. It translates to CATYTGHYEQYF.

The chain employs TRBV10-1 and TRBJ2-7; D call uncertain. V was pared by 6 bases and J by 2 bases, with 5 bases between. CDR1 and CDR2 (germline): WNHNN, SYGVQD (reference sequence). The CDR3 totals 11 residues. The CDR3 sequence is CASSSTYEQYF. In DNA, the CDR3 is TGCGCCAGCAGCTCAACCTACGAGCAGTACTTC.

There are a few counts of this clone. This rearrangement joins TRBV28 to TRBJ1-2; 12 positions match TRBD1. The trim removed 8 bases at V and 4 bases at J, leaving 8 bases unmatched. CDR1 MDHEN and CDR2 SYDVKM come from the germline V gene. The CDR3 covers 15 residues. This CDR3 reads CASGGGQGAVYGYTF. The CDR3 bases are TGTGCCAGCGGGGGGGGACAGGGGGCGGTCTATGGCTACACCTTC.

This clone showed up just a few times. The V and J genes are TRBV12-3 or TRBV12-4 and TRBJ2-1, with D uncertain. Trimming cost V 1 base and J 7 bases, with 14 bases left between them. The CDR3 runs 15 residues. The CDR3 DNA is TGTGCCAGCAGTTTAGGTCCTACAAAATCAAATGAGCAGTTCTTC. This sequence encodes CASSLGPTKSNEQFF.

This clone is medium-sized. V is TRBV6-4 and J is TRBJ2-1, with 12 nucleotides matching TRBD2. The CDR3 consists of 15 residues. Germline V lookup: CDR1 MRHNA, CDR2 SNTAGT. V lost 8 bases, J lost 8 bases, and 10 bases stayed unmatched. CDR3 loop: CASQRTSGDIDEQFF. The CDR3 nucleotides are TGTGCCAGCCAAAGGACTAGCGGGGATATCGATGAGCAGTTCTTC.

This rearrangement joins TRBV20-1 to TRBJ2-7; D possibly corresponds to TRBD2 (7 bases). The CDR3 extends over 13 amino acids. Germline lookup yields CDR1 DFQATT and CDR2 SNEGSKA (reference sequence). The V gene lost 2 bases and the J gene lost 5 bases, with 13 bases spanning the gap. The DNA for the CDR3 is TGCAGTGCTAGACTAACGGGGGGCCACGAGCAGTACTTC. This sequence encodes CSARLTGGHEQYF.

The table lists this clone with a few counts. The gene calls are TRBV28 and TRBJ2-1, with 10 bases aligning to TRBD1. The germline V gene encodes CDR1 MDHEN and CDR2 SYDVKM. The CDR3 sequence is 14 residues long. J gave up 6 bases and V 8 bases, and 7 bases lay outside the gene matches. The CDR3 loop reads CASSSWTGGNEQFF. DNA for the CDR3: TGTGCCAGCTCCTCATGGACAGGGGGCAATGAGCAGTTCTTC.

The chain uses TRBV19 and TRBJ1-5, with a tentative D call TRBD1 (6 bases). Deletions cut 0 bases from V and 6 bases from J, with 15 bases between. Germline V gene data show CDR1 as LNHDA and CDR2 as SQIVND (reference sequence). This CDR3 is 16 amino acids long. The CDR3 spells CASSIERSRGSQPQHF. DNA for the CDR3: TGTGCCAGTAGTATAGAGAGGTCCAGGGGTAGTCAGCCCCAGCATTTT.

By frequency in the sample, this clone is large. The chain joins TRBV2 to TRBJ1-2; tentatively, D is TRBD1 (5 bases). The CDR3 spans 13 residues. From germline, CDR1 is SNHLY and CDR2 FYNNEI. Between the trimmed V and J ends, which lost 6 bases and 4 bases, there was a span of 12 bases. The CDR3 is CASSGAESYGYTF. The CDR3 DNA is TGTGCCAGCAGCGGGGCGGAGTCCTATGGCTACACCTTC.

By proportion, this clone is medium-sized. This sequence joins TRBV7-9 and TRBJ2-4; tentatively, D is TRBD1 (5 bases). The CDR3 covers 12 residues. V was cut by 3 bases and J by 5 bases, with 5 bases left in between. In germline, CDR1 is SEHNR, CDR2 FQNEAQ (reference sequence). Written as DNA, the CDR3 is TGTGCCAGCAGCTTCAGGGAAAACATTCAGTACTTC. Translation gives CASSFRENIQYF.